Below are 22 T cell receptor beta chains sequenced from a single sample in a study of beta chain features in type 1 diabetes. The entirety of the isolated RNA underwent reverse transcription, so expressed TCRB transcripts were sequenced. Repertoires were generated with immunoSEQ multiplex PCR, while TCRdb's copy carries only in-frame clones and drops some. The sample holds 850,000 to 900,000 clones, 17% seen once. Sample: naive CD4+ T cells from blood. The receptors come from a young woman in good health.

The V gene is TRBV4-3, the J gene TRBJ2-1, with 9 bases lining up with TRBD2. Germline V CDR1 and CDR2: LGHNA, YSLEER. Trimming removed 0 bases from V and 7 bases from J; junction bases left unmatched: 7. This CDR3 is built from 16 residues. The CDR3 sequence: CASSQDALAGSNEQFF. The CDR3 DNA sequence: TGCGCCAGCAGCCAAGATGCTCTAGCGGGAAGTAATGAGCAGTTCTTC.

This clone was seen more than once but under ten times. This chain links TRBV18 with TRBJ2-7, with 7 positions matching TRBD1. CDR1 is KGHSH, CDR2 LQKENI, per germline. The V and J ends lost 3 bases and 3 bases, in that order; junction bases with no gene match: 8. CDR3 length: 15 amino acids. CDR3 region: CASSPRGGYIYEQYF. CDR3 nucleotide sequence: TGTGCCAGCTCACCTAGAGGGGGCTACATCTACGAGCAGTACTTC. Together with reference TRBV18 and TRBJ2-7, the CDR3 gives the full variable domain: NAGVMQNPRHLVRRRGQEARLRCSPMKGHSHVYWYRQLPEEGLKFMVYLQKENIIDESGMPKERFSAEFPKEGPSILRIQQVVRGDSAAYFCASSPRGGYIYEQYFGPGTRLTVT.

J is TRBJ2-7 and V is TRBV28, with D maybe TRBD1 (6 bases). The CDR3 totals 13 residues. V gave up 5 bases and J gave up 2 bases, with 10 bases separating them. CDR1 MDHEN and CDR2 SYDVKM come from the germline V gene. CDR3 sequence: CASSVTGTYEQYF. Here the CDR3 DNA reads TGTGCCAGCAGTGTGACAGGCACCTACGAGCAGTACTTC.

This clone occurred a few times. The gene calls are TRBV19 and TRBJ1-1; tentative D call: TRBD1 (5 bases). CDR1 is LNHDA and CDR2 is SQIVND in the germline V gene (reference sequence). Trimming left V 6 bases short and J 7 bases short, with 18 bases between. CDR3 length: 14 residues. CDR3: CASRRARTRGEAFF. CDR3 DNA sequence: TGTGCCAGTAGGCGCGCACGGACACGGGGTGAAGCTTTCTTT.

The V gene is TRBV6-5, the J gene TRBJ1-1; D ambiguous. Germline lookup yields CDR1 MNHEY and CDR2 SVGAGI. The CDR3 runs to 15 residues. Trimming shortened V by 0 bases and J by 0 bases, and 8 bases separated the two germline ends. The CDR3 region is CASSYSNTMNTEAFF. Here the CDR3 DNA reads TGTGCCAGCAGTTACTCGAACACTATGAACACTGAAGCTTTCTTT.

This clone showed up just a few times. The chain links TRBV7-9 to TRBJ2-5; no definite D call. Trimming stripped 5 bases from V and 7 bases from J, with 8 bases between. The CDR3 runs 11 residues. Germline loops: CDR1 SEHNR, CDR2 FQNEAQ (reference sequence). CDR3: CASSPSWTQYF. As DNA, the CDR3 is TGTGCCAGCAGCCCCAGTTGGACCCAGTACTTC. Full variable domain (remainder filled in from reference TRBV7-9 and TRBJ2-5): DTGVSQNPRHKITKRGQNVTFRCDPISEHNRLYWYRQTLGQGPEFLTYFQNEAQLEKSRLLSDRFSAERPKGSFSTLEIQRTEQGDSAMYLCASSPSWTQYFGPGTRLLVL.

This sequence joins TRBV14 and TRBJ2-1, with D unclear. The CDR3 loop spans 15 amino acids. CDR1 and CDR2 from the germline V gene are SGHDN and FVKESK. Between the trimmed V and J ends, which lost 3 bases and 12 bases, there was a span of 21 bases. The CDR3 DNA reads as TGTGCCAGCAGCCACTACCCCGACCACGTGCATGGGCAGTTCTTC. Residues: CASSHYPDHVHGQFF.

Worth noting for this clone: A much more abundant neighbour one base away suggests this may be a read error. V gene TRBV4-1 combines with J gene TRBJ1-3; D not resolved. Germline CDR1 is MGHRA and CDR2 is YSYEKL. V dropped 0 bases and J dropped 4 bases, with 1 base sitting between them. The CDR3 contains 12 residues. DNA for the CDR3: TGCGCCAGCAGCCAAGAAGGAAACACCATATATTTT. Translating it yields CASSQEGNTIYF.

This clone was seen a handful of times. The chain couples TRBV5-6 to TRBJ1-1; D might be TRBD1 (5 bases). Per the germline V gene, CDR1 is SGHDT and CDR2 is YYEEEE. This CDR3 has 13 amino acids. The V end lost 4 bases, the J end lost 11 bases, and 18 bases lay between the germline ends. The CDR3 DNA follows: TGTGCCAGCAGCCCAGCCCCGGGACTTGGGGCTTTCTTT. Translating it yields CASSPAPGLGAFF.

This clone has only one observation. A read error may produce the germline difference seen at one junction end. This chain links TRBV5-8 with TRBJ2-1; D unclear. CDR1 is SGHTS, CDR2 YDEGEE, per germline. There are 11 residues in the CDR3. The DNA of the CDR3 is TGTGCCAGCAGCTTGACCCCCCTTTGGCTCTTC. This sequence encodes CASSLTPLWLF.

CDR3 residues: CASSPTGIDGYTF. CDR3 in DNA: TGTGCCAGCAGCCCGACAGGGATCGATGGCTACACCTTC. The V and J genes are TRBV6-5 and TRBJ1-2; 7 nucleotides line up with TRBD1. With 6 bases clipped from V and 6 bases from J, the junction kept 7 bases outside the gene matches. Germline loops: CDR1 MNHEY, CDR2 SVGAGI. The CDR3 consists of 13 residues.

This clone occurred a few times. The chain couples TRBV19 to TRBJ1-1, with 7 positions matching TRBD1. Germline CDR1 LNHDA, CDR2 SQIVND (reference sequence). The CDR3 consists of 13 residues. Unmatched junction bases numbered 3, after V lost 4 bases and J lost 4 bases. In DNA, the CDR3 is TGTGCCAGTAGTACAACAGGGGCCACTGAAGCTTTCTTT. Amino acid sequence: CASSTTGATEAFF.

This clone was counted only a few times. The chain links TRBV28 to TRBJ2-3; 13 bases are shared with TRBD2. The length of the CDR3 is 17 residues. J gave up 3 bases and V 0 bases, and 3 bases lay outside the gene matches. Germline V gives CDR1 MDHEN, CDR2 SYDVKM. CDR3 sequence: CASSLWKLAGGTDTQYF. The DNA of the CDR3 is TGTGCCAGCAGTTTATGGAAACTAGCGGGAGGGACAGATACGCAGTATTTT.

This chain connects TRBV9 to TRBJ2-1; TRBD2 matches 8 bases. Germline V CDR1 and CDR2: SGDLS, YYNGEE. V was pared by 5 bases and J by 8 bases, with 15 bases of the junction left unmatched. This CDR3 has 16 residues. In DNA, the CDR3 is TGTGCCAGCAGTTCTCACGGGGGACTAGGGTATGATGAGCAGTTCTTC. Translated, it gives CASSSHGGLGYDEQFF.

The rearrangement links TRBV5-6 to TRBJ2-1; 7 positions match TRBD2. With V trimmed by 5 bases and J by 8 bases, 7 bases remained unmatched. Looked up from germline, CDR1 is SGHDT and CDR2 is YYEEEE. The CDR3 totals 13 residues. This CDR3 reads CASSYGLVDEQFF. In DNA, the CDR3 is TGTGCCAGCAGTTACGGACTAGTAGATGAGCAGTTCTTC.

This clone was recorded a few times. The rearrangement links TRBV29-1 to TRBJ2-3; 13 positions agree with TRBD2. V gave up 6 bases and J gave up 2 bases; unmatched junction bases: 5. Germline lookup yields CDR1 SQVTM and CDR2 ANQGSEA. This CDR3 contains 15 residues. CDR3 in amino acids: CSVPGTSGNTDTQYF. The CDR3 nucleotides are TGCAGCGTCCCCGGGACTAGCGGGAACACAGATACGCAGTATTTT.

This chain uses TRBV19 with TRBJ1-5; possible D gene TRBD1, 5 bases. CDR1 is LNHDA, CDR2 SQIVND, per germline (reference sequence). The ends were cut back, 9 bases at V and 3 bases at J, with 12 bases in the middle. The CDR3 runs to 13 residues. CDR3 in DNA: TGTGCCAGCAGAGACAGCGACAATCAGCCCCAGCATTTT. This translates into CASRDSDNQPQHF.

This clone was seen a few times. The V and J genes are TRBV28 and TRBJ2-3; D unresolved. Trimming cost V 7 bases and J 0 bases, with 8 bases left between them. The germline CDR1 and CDR2 sequences are MDHEN and SYDVKM. The CDR3 has 13 amino acids. The chain's CDR3 is CASKVASTDTQYF. The CDR3 nucleotides read TGTGCCAGCAAGGTAGCAAGCACAGATACGCAGTATTTT.

There are a few counts of this clone. The V gene is TRBV10-3, the J gene TRBJ1-5; D possibly corresponds to TRBD1 (6 bases). Per the germline V gene, CDR1 is ENHRY and CDR2 is SYGVKD. V was trimmed by 6 bases and J by 6 bases, leaving 15 bases between them. This CDR3 comprises 14 residues. DNA of the CDR3: TGTGCCATCAGCCCCTGGGGGCCGAGTCAGCCCCAGCATTTT. Its translation is CAISPWGPSQPQHF.

The J gene is TRBJ2-1, the V gene TRBV18; tentative D call: TRBD1 (5 bases). This CDR3 region has 14 residues. Germline V gene sequence: CDR1 KGHSH, CDR2 LQKENI. V was trimmed by 9 bases and J by 8 bases, leaving 20 bases between them. CDR3 DNA sequence: TGTGCCAGTTTCAATGGGGCCGCCTCGGATGAGCAGTTCTTC. This encodes CASFNGAASDEQFF.

This chain joins TRBV25-1 and TRBJ1-1; D not certain. Germline values: CDR1 MGHDK, CDR2 SYGVNS. The CDR3 runs to 15 residues. Trimming stripped 2 bases from V and 4 bases from J, with 14 bases between. In DNA, the CDR3 is TGTGCCAGCAGTGAAGGGTTCCGAATGGGCACTGAAGCTTTCTTT. It encodes CASSEGFRMGTEAFF.

The chain is built from TRBV7-2 and TRBJ2-5; no firm D call. Trimming took off 2 bases at V and 6 bases at J, with 13 bases between the two ends. CDR1 is SGHTA and CDR2 is FQGNSA in the germline V gene. The CDR3 totals 14 residues. CDR3 bases: TGTGCCAGCAGCTTAAGTCTGTTGGGGAAGACCCAGTACTTC. Residues: CASSLSLLGKTQYF.